This entry lists 3 T cell receptor beta chains sequenced from one sample in a study of blood T cells in healthy people across ages. Sample-barcoded 5' priming and a J-beta primer mix drove a second PCR of about 6 to 12 cycles. TCRdb analysed the 5' RACE reads with MiXCR anew, one entry per CDR3 protein. The sample includes about 1 million distinct CDR3 sequences, around 27% of them seen just once. The same specimen was also included in a second study, on T cells of mothers and their children.

Sequenced material: blood. These receptors were collected from a girl aged 2-9 years in good health.

This clonotype has more than one count but fewer than ten. The chain is built from TRBV27 and TRBJ1-2; weak D call: TRBD1 (6 bases). The germline gives CDR1 MNHEY, CDR2 SMNVEV (reference sequence). The CDR3 covers 12 residues. The ends were cut back, 6 bases at V and 8 bases at J, with 13 bases in the middle. In DNA, the CDR3 is TGTGCCAGCAGGAGAACAGGGAGCGGCTACACCTTC. It translates to CASRRTGSGYTF.

V is TRBV7-9 and J is TRBJ2-7, with D unclear. Germline V lookup: CDR1 SEHNR, CDR2 FQNEAQ (reference sequence). Between the trimmed V and J ends, which lost 5 bases and 1 base, there was a span of 15 bases. The CDR3 loop spans 15 amino acids. In DNA form, the CDR3 reads TGTGCCAGCAGCCCCGCGCCTCACAGATCCTACGAGCAGTACTTC. Its translation is CASSPAPHRSYEQYF.

The V call is TRBV5-6, the J call TRBJ2-1; 7 bases fit TRBD2. Unmatched junction bases numbered 7, after V lost 0 bases and J lost 4 bases. Germline loops: CDR1 SGHDT, CDR2 YYEEEE. This CDR3 has 16 amino acids. The CDR3 region has the DNA TGTGCCAGCAGCTTGGGGGTTGCGGGGGAGTACAATGAGCAGTTCTTC. Translated, it gives CASSLGVAGEYNEQFF.